A selection of T cell receptor beta chains follows, all from one sample in a study of blood T cell repertoires in COVID-19. TCRdb keeps only in-frame clones here, not all; method: immunoSEQ multiplex PCR. The sample contains about 190,000 clones, approximately 88% of which appear only once. Sequenced: peripheral blood. Receptors were obtained from a woman aged 25 to 39 with acute or convalescent COVID-19. CDR3s include the opening cysteine and the closing phenylalanine or tryptophan. A D gene is named only where the DNA matches it firmly. Only some rows state a clone size, as once, few, many or a class for expanded clones.

D: -; size: -; J: TRBJ1-3; V: TRBV30; length: 15; DNA: TGTGCCTGGAGCTCATTGGGCATCGCATCCCAGTCCGTATATTTT; CDR3: CAWSSLGIASQSVYF
D: -; size: -; J: TRBJ2-7; V: TRBV6-6; length: 14; DNA: TGTGCCAGCAGAGAGAGGTCGGTAAGCTCCGAGCAGTACTTC; CDR3: CASRERSVSSEQYF
D: -; size: -; J: TRBJ2-3; V: TRBV7-8; length: 14; DNA: TGTGCCAGCAGCCGAGGGGGAGCTTTAGATACGCAGTATTTT; CDR3: CASSRGGALDTQYF
D: -; size: -; J: TRBJ1-2; V: TRBV27; length: 13; DNA: TGTGCCAGCAGTTTATCGAGCGGCCAGGCTTCCCAATTC; CDR3: CASSLSSGQASQF
D: -; size: once; J: TRBJ1-1; V: TRBV14; length: 13; DNA: TGTGCCAGCACGATCGGAGAGAACACTGAAGCTTTCTTT; CDR3: CASTIGENTEAFF
D: TRBD2; size: once; J: TRBJ2-1; V: TRBV27; length: 18; DNA: TGTGCCAGCAGTTTCTTTCAGGGCGGGCGGGAGTACTGGAATGAGCAGTTCTTC; CDR3: CASSFFQGGREYWNEQFF
D: -; size: -; J: TRBJ1-4; V: TRBV28; length: 13; DNA: TGTGCCAGCAGCCCCTTCCGTTCCGAAAAACTGTTTTTT; CDR3: CASSPFRSEKLFF
D: -; size: -; J: TRBJ1-1; V: TRBV7-9; length: 13; DNA: TGTGCCAGCAGCTTAACGGGGGGGCGTGAAGCTTTCTTT; CDR3: CASSLTGGREAFF
D: -; size: -; J: TRBJ1-5; V: TRBV27; length: 16; DNA: TGTGCCAGCAGTGCCGGGGTCGGACAGTTTGCCCAGCCCCAGCATTTT; CDR3: CASSAGVGQFAQPQHF
D: -; size: -; J: TRBJ2-1; V: TRBV25-1; length: 12; DNA: TGTGCCACACAGGTTTACTACAATGAGCAGTTCTTC; CDR3: CATQVYYNEQFF
D: -; size: -; J: TRBJ1-2; V: TRBV30; length: 13; DNA: TGTGCCTGGAGTTCCGCGCTAGGCTATGGCTACACCTTC; CDR3: CAWSSALGYGYTF
D: TRBD1; size: -; J: TRBJ1-6; V: TRBV5-1; length: 14; DNA: TGCGCCAGCCGACCAGGGACAGAGAATTCACCCCTCCACTTT; CDR3: CASRPGTENSPLHF
D: TRBD1; size: -; J: TRBJ1-6; V: TRBV7-2; length: 17; DNA: TGTGCCAGCAGCTTAATGTCAGGGGGCTCCTATAATTCACCCCTCCACTTT; CDR3: CASSLMSGGSYNSPLHF
D: -; size: few; J: TRBJ1-1; V: TRBV18; length: 14; DNA: TGTGCCAGCTCACGAAGGACAGTGAACACTGAAGCTTTCTTT; CDR3: CASSRRTVNTEAFF
D: TRBD1; size: -; J: TRBJ2-2; V: TRBV12-3/TRBV12-4; length: 13; DNA: TGTGCCAGCAGTTACACAGGGGGCGGGGAGCTGTTTTTT; CDR3: CASSYTGGGELFF
D: -; size: -; J: TRBJ2-1; V: TRBV18; length: 12; DNA: TGTGCCAGCTCACCACCGCGGGGTGAGCAGTTCTTC; CDR3: CASSPPRGEQFF
D: -; size: -; J: TRBJ2-6; V: TRBV27; length: 14; DNA: TGTGCCAGCAGTGCGGGGCCTGGGGCCAACGTCCTGACTTTC; CDR3: CASSAGPGANVLTF
D: TRBD2; size: -; J: TRBJ2-1; V: TRBV5-1; length: 16; DNA: TGCGCCAGCAGCTTGGTTGGAAGCGGGAACTACAATGAGCAGTTCTTC; CDR3: CASSLVGSGNYNEQFF
D: -; size: -; J: TRBJ1-4; V: TRBV9; length: 14; DNA: TGTGCCAGCAGCGTCGGGGGTAACGATGAAAAACTGTTTTTT; CDR3: CASSVGGNDEKLFF
D: -; size: -; J: TRBJ1-2; V: TRBV28; length: 12; DNA: TGTGCCAGCAGTTCCCTGAACTATGGCTACACCTTC; CDR3: CASSSLNYGYTF
D: TRBD1; size: -; J: TRBJ1-2; V: TRBV13; length: 14; DNA: TGTGCCAGCAGCATAGGACAGGGGAACTATGGCTACACCTTC; CDR3: CASSIGQGNYGYTF
D: TRBD1; size: -; J: TRBJ1-2; V: TRBV20-1; length: 11; DNA: TGCAGTGCTAGAGGTCAGGGGGCGTACACCTTC; CDR3: CSARGQGAYTF
D: TRBD2; size: once; J: TRBJ2-7; V: TRBV5-1; length: 16; DNA: TGCGCCAGCAGCTTTACTAGCGGGAGGGCCTCTCTCGAGCAGTACTTC; CDR3: CASSFTSGRASLEQYF
D: -; size: -; J: TRBJ2-1; V: TRBV18; length: 14; DNA: TGTGCCAGCTCACGGTCGCGGGGCTACAATGAGCAGTTCTTC; CDR3: CASSRSRGYNEQFF
D: -; size: -; J: TRBJ2-7; V: TRBV5-1; length: 14; DNA: TGCGCCAGCAGCTTGGGTCAGGGTCATGACGAGCAGTACTTC; CDR3: CASSLGQGHDEQYF
D: -; size: -; J: TRBJ1-4; V: TRBV2; length: 13; DNA: TGTGCCAGCGGACGGGAGGCAAATGAAAAACTGTTTTTT; CDR3: CASGREANEKLFF
D: -; size: few; J: TRBJ1-1; V: TRBV5-6; length: 15; DNA: TGTGCCAGCAGCCCCGTCCGGGGGGCCAACACTGAAGCTTTCTTT; CDR3: CASSPVRGANTEAFF
D: TRBD1; size: -; J: TRBJ1-1; V: TRBV14; length: 19; DNA: TGTGCCAGCAGCCAAGGGACAGGGACCAGATCCCTCCTGAACACTGAAGCTTTCTTT; CDR3: CASSQGTGTRSLLNTEAFF
D: TRBD2; size: -; J: TRBJ2-7; V: TRBV2; length: 16; DNA: TGTGCCAGCGTTATTCCTAGCGGGAGGGCAGGGTCAGAGCAGTACTTC; CDR3: CASVIPSGRAGSEQYF
D: -; size: -; J: TRBJ2-1; V: TRBV7-2; length: 13; DNA: TGTGCCAGCAGCTTTAGCGAGAACAATGAGCAGTTCTTC; CDR3: CASSFSENNEQFF
D: -; size: -; J: TRBJ1-3; V: TRBV3-1/TRBV3-2; length: 15; DNA: TGTGCCAGCAGCCAAGTTAGGACAGCCTCGGGGACCATATATTTT; CDR3: CASSQVRTASGTIYF